Reported below is one T cell receptor beta chain. V dropped 5 bases and J dropped 0 bases, with 11 bases sitting between them. The CDR3 runs to 15 residues. Germline lookup yields CDR1 SGHAT and CDR2 FQNNGV. These data originate in a study of shared clonotypes between healthy human individuals. Study information: The study enrolled a couple of women and three men aged 18 to 49.

Repertoires were generated with immunoSEQ multiplex PCR, while TCRdb's copy carries only in-frame clones and drops some. The table includes millions of clones, roughly 96% detected once. This clonotype originated in a man aged 18-30 years in good health. Sequenced: naive CD4+ T cells sorted from blood. Documented subset: CD45RA+ positively selected. The chain couples TRBV11-2 to TRBJ2-4; D is uncertain. In DNA, the CDR3 is TGTGCCAGCAGCCTCTTCAGACTAGCCAAAAACATTCAGTACTTC. This translates into CASSLFRLAKNIQYF.